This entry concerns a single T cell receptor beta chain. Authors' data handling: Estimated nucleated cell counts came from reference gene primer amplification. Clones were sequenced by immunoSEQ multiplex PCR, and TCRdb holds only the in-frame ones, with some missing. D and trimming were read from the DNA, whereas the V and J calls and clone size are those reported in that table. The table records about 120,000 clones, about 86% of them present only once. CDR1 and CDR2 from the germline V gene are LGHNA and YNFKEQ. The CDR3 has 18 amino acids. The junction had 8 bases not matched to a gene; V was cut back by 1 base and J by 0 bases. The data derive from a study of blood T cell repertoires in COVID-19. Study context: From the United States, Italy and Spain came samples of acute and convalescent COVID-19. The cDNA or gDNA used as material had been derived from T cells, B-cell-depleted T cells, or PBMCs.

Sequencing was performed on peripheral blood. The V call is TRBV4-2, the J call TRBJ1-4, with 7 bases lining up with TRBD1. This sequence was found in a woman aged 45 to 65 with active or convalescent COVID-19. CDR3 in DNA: TGTGCCAGCAGCCAAGCCCTCGGGACAGTTGCAACTAATGAAAAACTGTTTTTT. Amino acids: CASSQALGTVATNEKLFF.